This T cell receptor (beta chain) was obtained from a study of cytomegalovirus exposure and HLA in healthy donors. Points from the study as a whole: TCR beta chains numbering more than 150 were designated cytomegalovirus-associated. The study found most TCR sequences rare, yet found some public TCRs in many donors. Specificity of a few CMV-associated chains for CMV antigens was verified in vitro.

The CDR3 has 17 residues. The V end was cut by 3 bases, the J end by 0 bases, with 15 bases between. From germline, CDR1 is MDHEN and CDR2 SYDVKM. As to this clone: Its antigen is not identified.

Produced via immunoSEQ multiplex PCR; TCRdb's table is partial and in-frame only. The repertoire holds about 280,000 clones, with approximately 90% as singletons. The receptor comes from a woman in her late teens or twenties in good health and CMV-seronegative. The sequencing input was PBMCs. The genes are TRBV28 and TRBJ2-1; D is undetermined. The CDR3 DNA is TGTGCCAGCAGTTTTAGTACGGCGGCCCACTCCTACAATGAGCAGTTCTTC. It translates to CASSFSTAAHSYNEQFF.